These 14 T cell receptor beta chains came from one sample sequenced in a study of shared clonotypes between healthy human individuals. TCRdb's copy holds only in-frame clones and misses some; the assay was immunoSEQ multiplex PCR. The sample records millions of clones, just over 90% being singletons. The specimen sequenced was naive CD4+ T cells from PBMCs. Subset given: CD45RA+ positively selected. These receptors were obtained from a man aged 18 to 30 in good health. Some clones in this sample may be carry-over from other donors' samples.

The chain employs TRBV7-3 and TRBJ2-1; D remains ambiguous. V was trimmed by 1 base and J by 1 base, leaving 2 bases between them. The V gene's germline CDR1 is SGHTA and CDR2 FQGTGA. This CDR3 comprises 13 residues. In DNA, the CDR3 is TGTGCCAGCAGCTTAAGGTCCTACAATGAGCAGTTCTTC. This encodes CASSLRSYNEQFF.

This clone has a single count. The chain employs TRBV5-4 and TRBJ2-1, with 10 bases matching TRBD2. This CDR3 spans 15 amino acids. Germline-derived CDR1 and CDR2 are SGHNT and YYREEE (reference sequence). J was trimmed by 7 bases and V by 4 bases; bases with no gene match: 8. The CDR3 loop reads CASSRPSGRVNEQFF. In DNA form, the CDR3 reads TGTGCCAGCAGCCGCCCTAGCGGGAGAGTTAATGAGCAGTTCTTC.

This sequence joins TRBV5-1 and TRBJ2-4; 7 nucleotides line up with TRBD1. This CDR3 comprises 15 residues. Germline CDR1 reads SGHRS; CDR2 reads YFSETQ. With V trimmed by 5 bases and J by 8 bases, 13 bases remained unmatched. This CDR3 reads CASSLTGTVNDIQYF. The CDR3 DNA reads TGCGCCAGCAGTTTAACCGGGACAGTAAATGACATTCAGTACTTC.

This clone appeared a single time. This chain joins TRBV19 and TRBJ1-4; maybe TRBD1 (5 bases). Trimming cost V 6 bases and J 2 bases, with 13 bases left between them. Germline lookup yields CDR1 LNHDA and CDR2 SQIVND (reference sequence). The CDR3 loop spans 15 amino acids. The CDR3 loop reads CASRGPGGTNEKLFF. DNA of the CDR3: TGTGCCAGTAGAGGCCCCGGGGGGACTAATGAAAAACTGTTTTTT.

CDR3 in DNA: TGCGCCAGCAGCCAACGGGCTGATAGCGGCTCACGTAGTGCCTACAATGAGCAGTTCTTC. This codes for CASSQRADSGSRSAYNEQFF. The chain combines TRBV4-1 with TRBJ2-1; a possible D gene is TRBD2 (6 bases). The germline V and J ends were trimmed by 2 bases and 2 bases, with 25 bases remaining between them. This CDR3 has 20 residues. Germline V gene sequence: CDR1 MGHRA, CDR2 YSYEKL.

The J gene is TRBJ2-7, the V gene TRBV7-3; TRBD1 matches at 7 bases. Germline-derived CDR1 and CDR2 are SGHTA and FQGTGA. The V and J ends lost 5 bases and 5 bases, in that order; junction bases with no gene match: 6. The CDR3 runs to 13 residues. CDR3 nucleotide sequence: TGTGCCAGCAGCGCACAACAGGGGAACGAGCAGTACTTC. Its protein product is CASSAQQGNEQYF.

The chain is built from TRBV7-3 and TRBJ2-1; no definite D call. V was cut by 4 bases and J by 9 bases, with 19 bases left in between. CDR1 is SGHTA and CDR2 is FQGTGA in the germline V gene. The CDR3 loop spans 15 amino acids. The CDR3 here is CASSSRPGALGEQFF. The CDR3, as DNA: TGTGCCAGCAGCTCCCGTCCCGGCGCCCTAGGTGAGCAGTTCTTC.

This clone was recorded only once. The chain carries TRBV2 and TRBJ1-1; 8 positions agree with TRBD1. The CDR3 covers 14 residues. Losses at the gene ends were 7 bases for V and 5 bases for J; bases not matched to a gene: 9. Germline values: CDR1 SNHLY, CDR2 FYNNEI. The CDR3 is CASKRQGRRTEAFF. DNA for the CDR3: TGTGCCAGCAAGCGACAGGGGCGGAGGACTGAAGCTTTCTTT.

The rearrangement uses TRBV6-5 and TRBJ2-1, with TRBD2 matching over 7 bases. V trimming: 2 bases; J trimming: 9 bases; junction bases outside the gene matches: 1. Germline V lookup: CDR1 MNHEY, CDR2 SVGAGI. The CDR3 extends over 12 amino acids. Here the CDR3 reads CASSYAGVEQFF. The CDR3, as DNA: TGTGCCAGCAGTTACGCGGGGGTTGAGCAGTTCTTC.

J is TRBJ2-1 and V is TRBV7-7; the D is unclear. The CDR3 covers 13 residues. Germline V lookup: CDR1 SSHAT, CDR2 FNYEAQ (reference sequence). The ends were cut back, 5 bases at V and 8 bases at J, with 13 bases in the middle. The CDR3 sequence is CASSLDYRDEQFF. The CDR3 nucleotides are TGTGCCAGCAGCCTAGATTATCGGGATGAGCAGTTCTTC. The full variable domain, with the rest looked up from reference TRBV7-7 and TRBJ2-1, is GAGVSQSPRYKVTKRGQDVTLRCDPISSHATLYWYQQALGQGPEFLTYFNYEAQPDKSGLPSDRFSAERPEGSISTLTIQRTEQRDSAMYRCASSLDYRDEQFFGPGTRLTVL.

The rearrangement links TRBV5-4 to TRBJ2-1; 7 bases agree with TRBD2. V shed 3 bases and J 2 bases; nucleotides not matched to a gene: 5. This CDR3 comprises 15 residues. Germline V gene sequence: CDR1 SGHNT, CDR2 YYREEE (reference sequence). The CDR3 nucleotides read TGTGCCAGCAGCTATGCTAGCGGTACCTACAATGAGCAGTTCTTC. Its protein product is CASSYASGTYNEQFF.

J is TRBJ2-7 and V is TRBV5-6; no clear D gene. Germline-derived CDR1 and CDR2 are SGHDT and YYEEEE. The CDR3 loop spans 13 amino acids. Trimming shortened V by 4 bases and J by 9 bases, and 17 bases separated the two germline ends. Here the CDR3 DNA reads TGTGCCAGCAGCAAGACGGTGGGGTGGGGGCAGTACTTC. This sequence encodes CASSKTVGWGQYF.

The chain links TRBV28 to TRBJ1-4; the D is unclear. The CDR3 consists of 12 residues. Trimming stripped 6 bases from V and 8 bases from J, with 10 bases between. Germline V gene data show CDR1 as MDHEN and CDR2 as SYDVKM. CDR3 residues: CASSQEYEKLFF. CDR3 nucleotides: TGTGCCAGCAGCCAAGAGTACGAAAAACTGTTTTTT.

The count of this clone is one. The gene calls are TRBV7-9 and TRBJ1-1; TRBD1 agrees at 8 bases. Germline trimming cut 5 bases from V and 7 bases from J; bases unmatched to any gene: 12. The CDR3 sequence is 15 residues long. Looked up from germline, CDR1 is SEHNR and CDR2 is FQNEAQ (reference sequence). This CDR3 reads CASSRDRGESGEAFF. CDR3 DNA sequence: TGTGCCAGCAGCCGCGACAGGGGCGAATCTGGTGAAGCTTTCTTT.